The sample holds a few counts of the clone carrying this T cell receptor (beta chain). What it binds is unknown. These data belong to a study of memory CD4+ T cells and cytomegalovirus serostatus. The sort gate was single viable CD3+CD4+CD8-CD45RO+ cells for memory CD4+ T cells. The protocol was immunoSEQ multiplex PCR, while the TCRdb copy is restricted to in-frame clones and leaves out a portion. The data hold roughly 53,000 clones, with around 77% observed a single time. CDR3 length: 13 residues. V gave up 3 bases and J gave up 9 bases, with 9 bases separating them. Germline CDR1 is MRHNA and CDR2 is SNTAGT. General study results and limits: CD4+ memory repertoires contained about two fifths of the roughly 160 reported CMV TCRbeta sequences.

The chain links TRBV6-4 to TRBJ2-6; D is uncertain. The sequencing input was memory CD4+ T cells from blood. The receptor was derived from an adult in good health and CMV-seronegative. The CDR3 coding sequence is TGTGCCAGCAGTGAAAAGTTATTCAACGTCCTGACTTTC. It yields the protein CASSEKLFNVLTF.